This T cell receptor (beta chain) appears in the sequencing data of a study of beta chain features in type 1 diabetes. Germline V CDR1 and CDR2: SGDLS, YYNGEE. CDR3 length: 15 residues. V was shortened by 4 bases and J by 5 bases, with 19 bases between the two germline ends. Reverse transcription of all isolated RNA meant that expressed TCRB transcripts were sequenced. Each sample of naive, central memory or regulatory T cells had, on average, approximately 4 million reads. Profiling relied on immunoSEQ multiplex PCR, and the TCRdb table lists in-frame clones only, not all of them. The data hold 310,000 or so clones, with approximately 8% observed a single time.

The V and J genes are TRBV9 and TRBJ2-7, with a tentative D call TRBD1 (6 bases). The sequenced sample consisted of central memory CD4+ T cells from blood. The sequence was collected from a woman between 18 and 29 years old in good health. CDR3 sequence: CASSPHSRGLNEQYF. For the CDR3, the DNA is TGTGCCAGCAGCCCCCACAGTAGGGGGTTGAACGAGCAGTACTTC.